What follows are 10 T cell receptor beta chains derived from one specimen sequenced in a study of blood T cell repertoires in COVID-19. The data were produced by immunoSEQ multiplex PCR, yet TCRdb's version contains in-frame clones alone and is incomplete. The table records roughly 80,000 clones, more than 60% of them present only once. What was sequenced was peripheral blood. The source of these receptors is a human donor in a cohort sampled during active COVID-19.

The J gene is TRBJ1-2, the V gene TRBV28, with TRBD1 identical over 8 bases. With 5 bases clipped from V and 1 base from J, the junction kept 6 bases outside the gene matches. The CDR3 runs to 15 residues. The germline CDR1 and CDR2 sequences are MDHEN and SYDVKM. CDR3 residues: CASSPPGGGNYGYTF. As DNA, the CDR3 is TGTGCCAGCAGTCCCCCAGGGGGCGGTAACTATGGCTACACCTTC.

This clone was counted a single time. DNA for the CDR3: TGCAGCGTGCTCAGACAGGGGGACACTGAAGCTTTCTTT. It codes for CSVLRQGDTEAFF. The chain couples TRBV29-1 to TRBJ1-1; TRBD1 agrees at 9 bases. The germline CDR1 and CDR2 sequences are SQVTM and ANQGSEA. The V and J ends lost 6 bases and 3 bases, in that order; junction bases with no gene match: 5. This CDR3 contains 13 residues.

The rearrangement links TRBV7-9 to TRBJ2-7; D is perhaps TRBD1 (5 bases). Trimming pared 3 bases from V and 2 bases from J, leaving 11 bases between. The CDR3 extends over 14 amino acids. From germline, CDR1 is SEHNR and CDR2 FQNEAQ (reference sequence). CDR3 residues: CASSFNGATYEQYF. The CDR3 DNA reads as TGTGCCAGCAGCTTTAATGGGGCCACCTACGAGCAGTACTTC.

The V gene is TRBV18, the J gene TRBJ1-3, with a possible D match to TRBD1 (5 bases). Trimming left V 3 bases short and J 8 bases short, with 14 bases between. This CDR3 spans 14 amino acids. Germline values: CDR1 KGHSH, CDR2 LQKENI. The CDR3 is CASSPGTRRDTIYF. DNA for the CDR3: TGTGCCAGCTCACCCGGGACTCGGAGGGACACCATATATTTT.

CDR3 protein: CASTWDRGDYGYTF. The CDR3 DNA is TGTGCCAGTACCTGGGACAGGGGAGACTATGGCTACACCTTC. The V and J genes are TRBV19 and TRBJ1-2; 10 nucleotides line up with TRBD1. Germline lookup yields CDR1 LNHDA and CDR2 SQIVND (reference sequence). V was clipped by 7 bases and J by 3 bases; unmatched bases: 5. The CDR3 is 14 residues long. The variable domain in full, completed from reference TRBV19 and TRBJ1-2, reads DGGITQSPKYLFRKEGQNVTLSCEQNLNHDAMYWYRQDPGQGLRLIYYSQIVNDFQKGDIAEGYSVSREKKESFPLTVTSAQKNPTAFYLCASTWDRGDYGYTFGSGTRLTVV.

The rearrangement links TRBV14 to TRBJ2-7; D is ambiguous. The V gene's germline CDR1 is SGHDN and CDR2 FVKESK. V shed 3 bases and J shed 4 bases, with 10 bases lying between them. This CDR3 has 13 amino acids. CDR3: CASSHLSIYEQYF. CDR3 nucleotides: TGTGCCAGCAGCCACCTTAGCATATACGAGCAGTACTTC.

The sample holds one count of this clone. This sequence joins TRBV28 and TRBJ2-6; the match to TRBD1 covers 7 bases. Trimming at V came to 5 bases and at J to 7 bases, leaving 8 bases not matched to a gene. Germline CDR1 reads MDHEN; CDR2 reads SYDVKM. The CDR3 has 15 amino acids. The CDR3 region is CASSVSYRGANVLTF. The CDR3 DNA reads TGTGCCAGCAGTGTCTCCTACAGGGGCGCCAACGTCCTGACTTTC.

J is TRBJ1-5 and V is TRBV2, with D maybe TRBD1 (5 bases). V was cut by 2 bases and J by 2 bases, with 10 bases left in between. The germline CDR1 and CDR2 sequences are SNHLY and FYNNEI. The CDR3 loop spans 15 amino acids. DNA of the CDR3: TGTGCCAGCAGTGAAAGGGGATGGGGCAATCAGCCCCAGCATTTT. Translating gives CASSERGWGNQPQHF.

This chain links TRBV24-1 with TRBJ1-2, with D possibly TRBD1 on 5 matching bases. The germline CDR1 and CDR2 sequences are KGHDR and SFDVKD. Trimming pared 3 bases from V and 1 base from J, leaving 14 bases between. CDR3 length equals 16 residues. The CDR3 reads CATSDRPGRGNYGYTF. The DNA of the CDR3 is TGTGCCACCAGTGATCGGCCAGGGCGGGGTAACTATGGCTACACCTTC.

V and J are TRBV5-3 and TRBJ1-1; a weak D match, TRBD1 (6 bases). TRBV5-3 is an open reading frame, and its role is uncertain. The V end was cut by 3 bases, the J end by 3 bases, with 24 bases between. The CDR3 spans 18 residues. This chain's CDR3 is CARSYLEGRGAEDTEAFF. Written as DNA, the CDR3 is TGTGCCAGAAGCTACTTGGAAGGGCGGGGGGCGGAGGACACTGAAGCTTTCTTT.